Below are 10 T cell receptor beta chains sequenced from a single sample in a study of T cell responses to AZD1222 COVID-19 vaccine. Clones were sequenced by immunoSEQ multiplex PCR, and TCRdb holds only the in-frame ones, with some missing. The sample has about 130,000 clones, 92% seen once. Sequences were derived from peripheral blood, sampled on day 0 of AZD1222 vaccination. These receptors came from an adult in good health.

This chain joins TRBV6-5 and TRBJ1-6, with D unclear. The ends were cut back, 3 bases at V and 9 bases at J, with 12 bases in the middle. The CDR3 runs to 14 residues. Germline V gene sequence: CDR1 MNHEY, CDR2 SVGAGI. CDR3 DNA sequence: TGTGCCAGCAGTTATAGTCGTCCCAGTTCACCCCTCCACTTT. Protein sequence: CASSYSRPSSPLHF.

This chain connects TRBV7-2 to TRBJ2-1; no definite D call. Trimming left V 5 bases short and J 5 bases short, with 4 bases between. The CDR3 totals 11 residues. The germline gives CDR1 SGHTA, CDR2 FQGNSA. The CDR3 DNA reads as TGTGCCAGCAGCCTCGACAATGAGCAGTTCTTC. It is translated as CASSLDNEQFF.

The V call is TRBV19, the J call TRBJ1-4, with TRBD1 matching over 7 bases. The CDR3 contains 16 residues. Trimming at V came to 5 bases and at J to 0 bases, leaving 6 bases not matched to a gene. Germline loops: CDR1 LNHDA, CDR2 SQIVND (reference sequence). CDR3 nucleotides: TGTGCCAGTAGTGATCTTGACAGGGCAACTAATGAAAAACTGTTTTTT. Translation: CASSDLDRATNEKLFF.

This clone came up once. The V and J genes are TRBV28 and TRBJ2-5, with D possibly matching TRBD1 (6 bases). In germline, CDR1 is MDHEN, CDR2 SYDVKM. The length of the CDR3 is 13 residues. The V gene lost 3 bases and the J gene lost 4 bases, with 9 bases spanning the gap. DNA of the CDR3: TGTGCCAGCAGTTTTGAACAGGGAGAGACCCAGTACTTC. Its translation: CASSFEQGETQYF.

The chain joins TRBV9 to TRBJ2-3; D possibly corresponds to TRBD1 (5 bases). This CDR3 contains 13 residues. Trimming cost V 0 bases and J 6 bases, with 8 bases left between them. The germline V gene has CDR1 SGDLS and CDR2 YYNGEE. CDR3 in amino acids: CASSVVGADTQYF. The CDR3 region has the DNA TGTGCCAGCAGCGTAGTAGGGGCTGATACGCAGTATTTT.

This sequence joins TRBV4-2 and TRBJ1-3; D possibly corresponds to TRBD1 (5 bases). Germline V CDR1 and CDR2: LGHNA, YNFKEQ. V gave up 0 bases and J gave up 0 bases, with 9 bases separating them. This CDR3 has 16 amino acids. CDR3 amino acids: CASSQDRGSSGNTIYF. The CDR3 coding sequence is TGTGCCAGCAGCCAAGATAGGGGATCCTCTGGAAACACCATATATTTT.

CDR3 nucleotide sequence: TGCGCCAGCAGCCAAGATCCGAGCCGTGGCGGGGAGCTGTTTTTT. Its translation is CASSQDPSRGGELFF. The V and J genes are TRBV4-3 and TRBJ2-2, with no clear D. The V end lost 0 bases, the J end lost 7 bases, and 12 bases lay between the germline ends. The CDR3 runs to 15 residues. CDR1 and CDR2 (germline): LGHNA, YSLEER.

This clone occurred a few times. This chain connects TRBV6-5 to TRBJ1-6; 9 bases agree with TRBD1. Germline loops: CDR1 MNHEY, CDR2 SVGAGI. CDR3 size: 16 residues. V lost 0 bases and J lost 9; bases outside the gene matches: 6. CDR3 region: CASSYSDGTGSSPLHF. CDR3 in DNA: TGTGCCAGCAGTTACTCGGATGGGACAGGGTCTTCACCCCTCCACTTT.

The chain recombines TRBV28 with TRBJ1-2; D unclear. This CDR3 has 13 amino acids. CDR1 and CDR2 (germline): MDHEN, SYDVKM. The V end lost 3 bases, the J end lost 5 bases, and 10 bases lay between the germline ends. DNA for the CDR3: TGTGCCAGCAGTTTCCCCCTAAGATATGGCTACACCTTC. Protein product: CASSFPLRYGYTF.

Here the CDR3 reads CASSSGQGMETQYF. The CDR3 DNA sequence: TGTGCCAGCAGCTCGGGACAGGGAATGGAGACCCAGTACTTC. This chain joins TRBV7-9 and TRBJ2-5; 9 bases map to TRBD1. The CDR3 has 14 residues. The V segment lost 4 bases and the J segment 5 bases; nucleotides outside the gene matches: 5. Germline CDR1 is SEHNR and CDR2 is FQNEAQ (reference sequence).